The 27 T cell receptor beta chains in this list originate from one sample, sequenced in a study of cytomegalovirus exposure and HLA in healthy donors. With 60 Vbeta and 13 Jbeta primers, the PCR was carried out. The repertoire was sequenced with immunoSEQ multiplex PCR; TCRdb's copy has only in-frame clones and lacks some. The table has under 75,000 clones, approximately 90% seen once. The sample taken for sequencing was PBMCs. Receptor source: a woman in her twenties or thirties in good health and CMV-seronegative.

The chain uses TRBV28 and TRBJ1-1; D remains unclear. The germline V gene encodes CDR1 MDHEN and CDR2 SYDVKM. The V end was cut by 6 bases, the J end by 0 bases, with 8 bases between. This CDR3 contains 13 residues. The CDR3, as DNA: TGTGCCAGCAGCCCTTATATGAACACTGAAGCTTTCTTT. It is translated as CASSPYMNTEAFF.

This clone came up a few times. The J gene is TRBJ2-7, the V gene TRBV5-6, with D hard to call. The V end was cut by 0 bases, the J end by 6 bases, with 7 bases between. CDR1 and CDR2 from the germline V gene are SGHDT and YYEEEE. The CDR3 loop spans 12 amino acids. The CDR3 coding sequence is TGTGCCAGCAGCTTGGTAGTTGGCGAGCAGTACTTC. It encodes CASSLVVGEQYF.

V and J are TRBV25-1 and TRBJ1-1, with D possibly being TRBD1 (5 bases). The CDR3 loop spans 15 amino acids. The V and J ends lost 3 bases and 2 bases respectively, with 13 bases between them. Germline V gene data show CDR1 as MGHDK and CDR2 as SYGVNS. The CDR3: CASSERGRVNTEAFF. The DNA of the CDR3 is TGTGCCAGCAGTGAGCGGGGCAGGGTAAACACTGAAGCTTTCTTT.

As for this clone: At one end the junction does not follow the germline gene, possibly because of a read error. The chain links TRBV28 to TRBJ2-7; the D gene is possibly TRBD2 (7 bases). CDR1 and CDR2 (germline): MDHEN, SYDVKM. CDR3 size: 13 residues. In DNA, the CDR3 is TGTGCCAGCAATTTAGGGGGGGCGGCCGAGCAGTACTTC. Translated: CASNLGGAAEQYF.

A remark on this clone: Other DNA sequences of this sample code for an identical CDR3. The chain carries TRBV28 and TRBJ1-2, with D uncertain. The CDR3 runs 12 residues. Germline lookup yields CDR1 MDHEN and CDR2 SYDVKM. V was pared by 3 bases and J by 4 bases, with 6 bases between. The CDR3 nucleotides read TGTGCCAGCAGTTTGGAGGGCTATGGCTACACCTTC. This encodes CASSLEGYGYTF.

J is TRBJ1-1 and V is TRBV7-9; 7 nucleotides match TRBD1. CDR3 length: 13 amino acids. Germline lookup yields CDR1 SEHNR and CDR2 FQNEAQ (reference sequence). V lost 7 bases to trimming and J lost 7 bases; unmatched junction nucleotides: 9. The CDR3 protein is CASMVGGRDEAFF. DNA for the CDR3: TGTGCCAGCATGGTAGGGGGCAGGGATGAAGCTTTCTTT.

The chain is built from TRBV18 and TRBJ1-4; unclear D gene. This CDR3 comprises 15 residues. Germline-derived CDR1 and CDR2 are KGHSH and LQKENI. Trimming took off 6 bases at V and 8 bases at J, with 19 bases between the two ends. The CDR3 bases are TGTGCCAGCTCTAAAGAAGGACGGGGAGTGGAAAAACTGTTTTTT. It specifies CASSKEGRGVEKLFF. Using reference TRBV18 and TRBJ1-4 for the parts outside the CDR3, the full variable domain is NAGVMQNPRHLVRRRGQEARLRCSPMKGHSHVYWYRQLPEEGLKFMVYLQKENIIDESGMPKERFSAEFPKEGPSILRIQQVVRGDSAAYFCASSKEGRGVEKLFFGSGTQLSVL.

The gene calls are TRBV18 and TRBJ2-5; a weak D match, TRBD1 (7 bases). The CDR3 contains 13 residues. In germline, CDR1 is KGHSH, CDR2 LQKENI. Deletions cut 3 bases from V and 11 bases from J, with 16 bases between. The CDR3 sequence is CASSPGRGVEQYF. Here the CDR3 DNA reads TGTGCCAGCTCACCCGGCAGGGGGGTTGAGCAGTACTTC.

A single count supports this clone. V usage is TRBV2 and J usage is TRBJ2-7; the D is unclear. V was cut by 7 bases and J by 1 base, with 11 bases left in between. From germline, CDR1 is SNHLY and CDR2 FYNNEI. CDR3 length equals 13 residues. The CDR3 protein is CASKPSVSYEQYF. The CDR3 DNA is TGTGCCAGCAAGCCGTCCGTTTCCTACGAGCAGTACTTC. The full variable domain, its missing parts supplied by reference TRBV2 and TRBJ2-7, is EPEVTQTPSHQVTQMGQEVILRCVPISNHLYFYWYRQILGQKVEFLVSFYNNEISEKSEIFDDQFSVERPDGSNFTLKIRSTKLEDSAMYFCASKPSVSYEQYFGPGTRLTVT.

Comment on this clone: The identical CDR3 is also encoded by other nucleotide sequences in the sample. The rearrangement uses TRBV27 and TRBJ2-2; 7 bases line up with TRBD1. This CDR3 is 14 amino acids long. Germline CDR1 and CDR2: MNHEY and SMNVEV (reference sequence). Unmatched junction bases numbered 1, after V lost 5 bases and J lost 1 base. CDR3 DNA sequence: TGTGCCAGCAGTCGGACAGGGAACACCGGGGAGCTGTTTTTT. It codes for CASSRTGNTGELFF.

V gene TRBV5-6 combines with J gene TRBJ1-1, with D hard to call. Trimming removed 1 base at V and 4 bases at J, with 11 bases between. Germline V lookup: CDR1 SGHDT, CDR2 YYEEEE. The CDR3 spans 14 residues. The CDR3 region has the DNA TGTGCCAGCAGCTTGCTAGGCAAAGGCACTGAAGCTTTCTTT. This codes for CASSLLGKGTEAFF.

This clone occurred a few times. The gene calls are TRBV5-8 and TRBJ1-5; D unclear. V shed 3 bases and J shed 4 bases, with 14 bases lying between them. Germline V CDR1 and CDR2: SGHTS, YDEGEE. CDR3 size: 15 residues. CDR3 amino acids: CASSSFRHYNQPQHF. In nucleotides, the CDR3 is TGTGCCAGCAGCTCCTTCAGACATTATAATCAGCCCCAGCATTTT.

This clone was seen just once. This rearrangement joins TRBV5-1 to TRBJ2-2; 9 bases are a match to TRBD2. J gave up 0 bases and V 5 bases, and 2 bases lay outside the gene matches. The CDR3 has 15 amino acids. Germline V CDR1 and CDR2: SGHRS, YFSETQ. CDR3 nucleotide sequence: TGCGCCAGCAGGCTAGCGGGGACGAACACCGGGGAGCTGTTTTTT. Translated, it gives CASRLAGTNTGELFF.

V usage is TRBV27 and J usage is TRBJ2-5; 8 nucleotides line up with TRBD1. This CDR3 is 14 amino acids long. Germline CDR1 is MNHEY and CDR2 is SMNVEV (reference sequence). V shed 7 bases, J shed 5 bases, and the junction held 9 bases outside the gene matches. CDR3 nucleotides: TGTGCCAGCACCCGAGCAGGGGGCCTTGAGACCCAGTACTTC. Translation: CASTRAGGLETQYF.

The chain has TRBV29-1 and TRBJ2-7; 12 bases line up with TRBD2. Unmatched junction bases numbered 5, after V lost 5 bases and J lost 3 bases. CDR1 SQVTM and CDR2 ANQGSEA come from the germline V gene. This CDR3 is built from 14 residues. In DNA form, the CDR3 reads TGCAGCGTTTCTCCGGGACTAGCGGGCTACGAGCAGTACTTC. Its protein product is CSVSPGLAGYEQYF.

This clone showed up just once. The chain uses TRBV19 and TRBJ2-7; 7 nucleotides agree with TRBD2. Per the germline V gene, CDR1 is LNHDA and CDR2 is SQIVND (reference sequence). The CDR3 covers 14 residues. With V trimmed by 0 bases and J by 6 bases, 5 bases remained unmatched. The CDR3 nucleotides read TGTGCCAGTAGTATAGAAGCGGGACTCGGCGAGCAGTACTTC. It codes for CASSIEAGLGEQYF.

The gene calls are TRBV9 and TRBJ2-3; 12 positions agree with TRBD2. The V segment lost 0 bases and the J segment 5 bases; nucleotides outside the gene matches: 4. The CDR3 runs to 16 residues. Germline V gives CDR1 SGDLS, CDR2 YYNGEE. The CDR3 loop is CASSVDSSGRGDTQYF. CDR3 DNA: TGTGCCAGCAGCGTAGATTCTAGCGGGAGGGGAGATACGCAGTATTTT.

The genes are TRBV7-3 and TRBJ2-3; the match to TRBD1 covers 7 bases. The CDR3 loop spans 14 amino acids. The V segment lost 1 base and the J segment 7 bases; nucleotides outside the gene matches: 5. Germline loops: CDR1 SGHTA, CDR2 FQGTGA. This CDR3 is CASSLIGGTHTQYF. For the CDR3, the DNA is TGTGCCAGCAGCTTAATAGGGGGCACTCATACGCAGTATTTT. The full variable domain, completed using reference TRBV7-3 and TRBJ2-3, is GAGVSQTPSNKVTEKGKYVELRCDPISGHTALYWYRQSLGQGPEFLIYFQGTGAADDSGLPNDRFFAVRPEGSVSTLKIQRTERGDSAVYLCASSLIGGTHTQYFGPGTRLTVL.

The chain combines TRBV7-2 with TRBJ2-1, with 8 bases lining up with TRBD2. Germline loops: CDR1 SGHTA, CDR2 FQGNSA. J gave up 8 bases and V 5 bases, and 11 bases lay outside the gene matches. CDR3 length: 15 amino acids. Here the CDR3 reads CASSPGEREMDEQFF. As DNA, the CDR3 is TGTGCCAGCAGCCCTGGCGAGCGGGAGATGGATGAGCAGTTCTTC.

The chain employs TRBV6-1 and TRBJ1-4; D perhaps matches TRBD1 (5 bases). This CDR3 spans 15 amino acids. Per germline, CDR1 MNHNS and CDR2 SASEGT. Trimming pared 3 bases from V and 7 bases from J, leaving 15 bases between. CDR3: CASSDRRDRIEKLFF. CDR3 nucleotide sequence: TGTGCCAGCAGTGATCGACGAGACAGAATTGAAAAACTGTTTTTT.

V usage is TRBV7-2 and J usage is TRBJ2-5; 7 positions agree with TRBD2. Germline V gene sequence: CDR1 SGHTA, CDR2 FQGNSA. The ends lost 1 base at V and 4 bases at J; junction bases unmatched: 18. The CDR3 consists of 19 residues. The CDR3, as DNA: TGTGCCAGCAGCTTAGTACTAGCGTTAGCTAGAGGACCGGGAGAGACCCAGTACTTC. This translates into CASSLVLALARGPGETQYF.

V and J are TRBV6-5 and TRBJ2-5; 13 bases agree with TRBD2. Near its end, the DNA agrees better with TRBJ2-7, so the J call may be wrong. CDR3 length equals 14 residues. Germline V gene lookup returns CDR1 MNHEY and CDR2 SVGAGI. Here the CDR3 reads CATGLAGFSYEQYF. Here the CDR3 DNA reads TGTGCCACGGGACTAGCGGGGTTCTCCTACGAGCAGTACTTC.

J is TRBJ1-3 and V is TRBV27; 7 nucleotides match TRBD1. Germline V gives CDR1 MNHEY, CDR2 SMNVEV (reference sequence). The CDR3 runs to 15 residues. V shed 4 bases and J 0 bases; nucleotides not matched to a gene: 3. As DNA, the CDR3 is TGTGCCAGCAGTTACACAGGGGCCTCTGGAAACACCATATATTTT. Translation gives CASSYTGASGNTIYF.

There are a few counts of this clone. Within the sample, other DNA sequences also encode this same CDR3. The gene calls are TRBV4-2 and TRBJ2-3; TRBD2 aligns across 12 bases. There are 16 residues in the CDR3. Losses at the gene ends were 0 bases for V and 6 bases for J; bases not matched to a gene: 4. The germline V gene has CDR1 LGHNA and CDR2 YNFKEQ. The CDR3 coding sequence is TGTGCCAGCAGCCAAGAGCTAGCGGGAGGGCCGGATACGCAGTATTTT. This translates into CASSQELAGGPDTQYF.

The V and J genes are TRBV28 and TRBJ2-7, with 8 bases identical to TRBD1. The CDR3 loop spans 14 amino acids. The ends lost 4 bases at V and 2 bases at J; junction bases unmatched: 4. Germline V lookup: CDR1 MDHEN, CDR2 SYDVKM. CDR3: CASSSHRGTYEQYF. The CDR3 DNA follows: TGTGCCAGCAGTTCACACAGGGGGACCTACGAGCAGTACTTC.

The chain carries TRBV19 and TRBJ1-2; D possibly corresponds to TRBD1 (5 bases). The CDR3 is 15 amino acids. The V gene lost 4 bases and the J gene lost 0 bases, with 12 bases spanning the gap. CDR1 is LNHDA, CDR2 SQIVND, per germline (reference sequence). The CDR3 nucleotides read TGTGCCAGTAGTACAGACAGTTACCCTAACTATGGCTACACCTTC. Translated, it gives CASSTDSYPNYGYTF.

The chain is built from TRBV28 and TRBJ2-1; 7 bases are a match to TRBD1. Per the germline V gene, CDR1 is MDHEN and CDR2 is SYDVKM. Trimming removed 5 bases from V and 2 bases from J; junction bases left unmatched: 6. The CDR3 is 15 residues long. CDR3 sequence: CASSEDRSPYNEQFF. The CDR3 DNA reads as TGTGCCAGCAGTGAGGACAGGAGTCCCTACAATGAGCAGTTCTTC.